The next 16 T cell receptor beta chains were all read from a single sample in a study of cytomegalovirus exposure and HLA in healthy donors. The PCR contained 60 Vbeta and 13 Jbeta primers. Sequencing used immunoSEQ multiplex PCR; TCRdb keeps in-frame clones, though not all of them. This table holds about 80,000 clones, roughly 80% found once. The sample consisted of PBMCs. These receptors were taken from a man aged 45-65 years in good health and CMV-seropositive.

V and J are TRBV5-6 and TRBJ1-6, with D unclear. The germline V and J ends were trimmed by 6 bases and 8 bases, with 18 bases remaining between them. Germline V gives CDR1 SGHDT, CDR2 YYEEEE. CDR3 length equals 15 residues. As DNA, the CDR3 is TGTGCCAGCAACCGAGGACGGGTCGGGGATTCACCCCTCCACTTT. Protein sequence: CASNRGRVGDSPLHF.

The CDR3 spells CASSRQGIEKLFF. The CDR3 DNA is TGTGCCAGCAGTCGACAGGGGATTGAAAAACTGTTTTTT. This chain links TRBV27 with TRBJ1-4, with 8 bases lining up with TRBD1. Trimming took 5 bases from V and 7 from J; bases not matched to a gene: 3. CDR1 MNHEY and CDR2 SMNVEV come from the germline V gene (reference sequence). The CDR3 runs 13 residues.

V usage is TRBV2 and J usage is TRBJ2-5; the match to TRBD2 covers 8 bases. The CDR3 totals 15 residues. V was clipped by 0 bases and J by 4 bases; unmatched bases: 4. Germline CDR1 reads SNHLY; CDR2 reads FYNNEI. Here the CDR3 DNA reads TGTGCCAGCAGTGAAGCAGCGGGAGTAGGAGAGACCCAGTACTTC. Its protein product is CASSEAAGVGETQYF.

Here the CDR3 DNA reads TGTGCCAGCAGCTTGCAGGGGCAATCCTACAATGAGCAGTTCTTC. Encoded protein: CASSLQGQSYNEQFF. The chain carries TRBV5-4 and TRBJ2-1; D perhaps matches TRBD1 (6 bases). The V end lost 1 base, the J end lost 1 base, and 9 bases lay between the germline ends. The germline gives CDR1 SGHNT, CDR2 YYREEE (reference sequence). The CDR3 sequence is 15 residues long.

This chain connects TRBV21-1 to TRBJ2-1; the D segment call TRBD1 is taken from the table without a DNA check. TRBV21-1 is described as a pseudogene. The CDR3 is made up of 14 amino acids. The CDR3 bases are TGTGCCAGCAGCGCGGGGACAGGGGGCTGTGAGCAGTTCTTC. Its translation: CASSAGTGGCEQFF.

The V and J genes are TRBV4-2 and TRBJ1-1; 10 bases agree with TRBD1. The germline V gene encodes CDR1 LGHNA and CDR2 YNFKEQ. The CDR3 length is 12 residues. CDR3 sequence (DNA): TGTGCTACGGGACAGGGGAATACTGAAGCTTTCTTT. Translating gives CATGQGNTEAFF.

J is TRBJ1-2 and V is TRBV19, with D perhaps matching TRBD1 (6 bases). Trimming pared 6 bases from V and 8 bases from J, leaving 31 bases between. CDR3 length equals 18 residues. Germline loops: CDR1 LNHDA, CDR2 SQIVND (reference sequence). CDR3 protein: CASRRKDRFLATTTGYTF. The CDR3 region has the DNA TGTGCCAGTAGGAGGAAAGACAGGTTTCTCGCAACGACTACGGGCTACACCTTC.

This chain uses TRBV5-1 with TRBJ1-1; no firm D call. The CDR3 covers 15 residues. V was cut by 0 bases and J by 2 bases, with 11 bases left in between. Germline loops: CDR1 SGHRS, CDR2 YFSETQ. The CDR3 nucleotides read TGCGCCAGCAGCTTGGCGACGGCAGGTAACACTGAAGCTTTCTTT. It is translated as CASSLATAGNTEAFF.

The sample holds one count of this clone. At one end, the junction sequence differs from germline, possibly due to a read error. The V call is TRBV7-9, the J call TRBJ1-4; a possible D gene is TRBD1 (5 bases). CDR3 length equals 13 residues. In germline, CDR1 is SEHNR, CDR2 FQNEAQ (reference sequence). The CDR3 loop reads CSSSPDSLEKLFF. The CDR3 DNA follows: TGTTCCAGCAGCCCCGACAGCCTTGAAAAACTGTTTTTT.

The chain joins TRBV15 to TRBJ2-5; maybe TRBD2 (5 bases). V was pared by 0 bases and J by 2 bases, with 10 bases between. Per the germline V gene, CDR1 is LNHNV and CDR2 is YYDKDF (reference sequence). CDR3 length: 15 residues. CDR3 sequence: CATSRDPRAQETQYF. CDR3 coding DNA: TGTGCCACCAGCAGAGATCCGCGGGCTCAAGAGACCCAGTACTTC.

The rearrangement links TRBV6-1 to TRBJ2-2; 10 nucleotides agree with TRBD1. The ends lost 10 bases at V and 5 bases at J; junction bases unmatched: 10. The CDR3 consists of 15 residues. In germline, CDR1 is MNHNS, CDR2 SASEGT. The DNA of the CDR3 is TGTGCCACCCCCCTCGTGGGACAGGGGACCGGGGAGCTGTTTTTT. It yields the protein CATPLVGQGTGELFF.

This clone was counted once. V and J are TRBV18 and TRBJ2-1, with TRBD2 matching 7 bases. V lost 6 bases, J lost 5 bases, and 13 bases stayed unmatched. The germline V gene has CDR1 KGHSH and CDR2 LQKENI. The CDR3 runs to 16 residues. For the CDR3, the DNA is TGTGCCAGCTCCCCCCCCGGGACTACAGGACACAATGAGCAGTTCTTC. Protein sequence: CASSPPGTTGHNEQFF.

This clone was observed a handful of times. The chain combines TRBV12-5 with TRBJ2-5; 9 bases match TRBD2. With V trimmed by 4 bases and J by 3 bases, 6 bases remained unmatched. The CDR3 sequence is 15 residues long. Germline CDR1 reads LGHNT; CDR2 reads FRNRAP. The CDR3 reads CASGSGLAGKETQYF. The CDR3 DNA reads TGTGCTAGTGGTTCAGGGCTAGCGGGAAAAGAGACCCAGTACTTC. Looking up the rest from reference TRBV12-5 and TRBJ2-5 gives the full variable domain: DARVTQTPRHKVTEMGQEVTMRCQPILGHNTVFWYRQTMMQGLELLAYFRNRAPLDDSGMPKDRFSAEMPDATLATLKIQPSEPRDSAVYFCASGSGLAGKETQYFGPGTRLLVL.

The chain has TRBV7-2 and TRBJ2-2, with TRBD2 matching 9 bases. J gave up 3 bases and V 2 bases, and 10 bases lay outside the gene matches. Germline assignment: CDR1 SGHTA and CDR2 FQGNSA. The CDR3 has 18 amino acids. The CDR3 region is CASSLHSGSKVYTGELFF. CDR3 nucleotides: TGTGCCAGCAGCTTACATAGCGGGAGTAAGGTGTACACCGGGGAGCTGTTTTTT. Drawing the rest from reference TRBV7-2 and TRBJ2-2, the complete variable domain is GAGVSQSPSNKVTEKGKDVELRCDPISGHTALYWYRQSLGQGLEFLIYFQGNSAPDKSGLPSDRFSAERTGGSVSTLTIQRTQQEDSAVYLCASSLHSGSKVYTGELFFGEGSRLTVL.

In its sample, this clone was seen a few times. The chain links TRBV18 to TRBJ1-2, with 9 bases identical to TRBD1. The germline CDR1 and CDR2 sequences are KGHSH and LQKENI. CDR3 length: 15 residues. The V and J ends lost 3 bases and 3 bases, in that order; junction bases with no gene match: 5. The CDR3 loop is CASSPQGQGHYGYTF. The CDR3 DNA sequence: TGTGCCAGCTCACCCCAGGGACAGGGACACTATGGCTACACCTTC.

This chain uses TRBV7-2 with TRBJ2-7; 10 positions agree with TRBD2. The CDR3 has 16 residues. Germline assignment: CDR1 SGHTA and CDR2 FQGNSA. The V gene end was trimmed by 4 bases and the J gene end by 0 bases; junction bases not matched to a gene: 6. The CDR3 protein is CASSSGTSVSSYEQYF. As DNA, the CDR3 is TGTGCCAGCAGCTCCGGGACTAGCGTCAGCTCCTACGAGCAGTACTTC.